This record concerns one TCR beta chain sequence. The CDR3 loop spans 13 amino acids. Trimming cost V 7 bases and J 6 bases, with 13 bases left between them. Germline V lookup: CDR1 MNHEY, CDR2 SVGAGI. The PCR used 60 Vbeta and 13 Jbeta primers. Assay: immunoSEQ multiplex PCR; the TCRdb copy retains only in-frame clones and omits some. This sample's clone table lists about 110,000 clones. This entry comes from a study of cytomegalovirus exposure and HLA in healthy donors. The sample comprised PBMCs. This TCR was recovered from a man aged 18 to 29 in good health and CMV-seronegative. V gene TRBV6-5 combines with J gene TRBJ1-5; D is possibly TRBD1 (5 bases). The CDR3 loop is CASKWGDGQPQHF. CDR3 bases: TGTGCCAGCAAATGGGGGGACGGTCAGCCCCAGCATTTT.